The 19 T cell receptor beta chains given below trace back to one sample, sequenced in a study of T cells expressing NK-cell markers. TCRdb reprocessed the 5' RACE reads; each CDR3 protein has one entry and no DNA is given. This table holds hundreds of thousands of distinct CDR3 sequences. Sequencing was done on a sample of blood T cells: a sorted CD56 or NKG2C T cell subset, CD4+ or CD8+ T cells, or bulk PBMC T cells (not recorded which). These receptors all stem from a woman between 18 and 75 years old in good health.

CDR3 sequence reads: CASSLQGRSGANVLTF. The V gene is TRBV5-6, the J gene TRBJ2-6; TCRdb selects TRBD1, and the lack of DNA leaves this call unchecked. The length of the CDR3 is 16 residues. Germline V lookup: CDR1 SGHDT, CDR2 YYEEEE.

The chain couples TRBV28 to TRBJ1-5; TCRdb selects TRBD1, and the lack of DNA leaves this call unchecked. The CDR3 contains 16 residues. Germline CDR1 reads MDHEN; CDR2 reads SYDVKM. The CDR3: CAARGIRDGVNQPQHF.

This rearrangement joins TRBV4-3 to TRBJ1-4. The V gene's germline CDR1 is LGHNA and CDR2 YSLEER. The CDR3 sequence is 16 residues long. CDR3 region: CASSQDLTTTNEKLFF.

The rearrangement uses TRBV20-1 and TRBJ2-1; TCRdb selects TRBD2, and the lack of DNA leaves this call unchecked. CDR3 length: 13 amino acids. Germline CDR1 is DFQATT and CDR2 is SNEGSKA (reference sequence). CDR3 sequence: CSALAGGRNEQFF.

The V call is TRBV10-2, the J call TRBJ1-5. The CDR3 runs to 12 residues. Per the germline V gene, CDR1 is WSHSY and CDR2 is SAAADI. The CDR3 region is CASKVNNQPQHF.

This sequence joins TRBV29-1 and TRBJ2-5; TCRdb calls TRBD2, which cannot be checked without DNA. The CDR3 spans 14 residues. CDR1 and CDR2 from the germline V gene are SQVTM and ANQGSEA. The CDR3: CSAQLAGEQETQYF.

The rearrangement links TRBV19 to TRBJ2-3; as DNA is missing, the TRBD2 call by TCRdb cannot be tested. This CDR3 has 18 residues. Germline CDR1 reads LNHDA; CDR2 reads SQIVND (reference sequence). The CDR3 spells CASSLAGTSGTSTDTQYF.

The chain employs TRBV5-1 and TRBJ2-1. Germline V gene data show CDR1 as SGHRS and CDR2 as YFSETQ. This CDR3 comprises 15 residues. CDR3 sequence reads: CASRDRADFHNEQFF.

V and J are TRBV20-1 and TRBJ1-2. Germline CDR1 reads DFQATT; CDR2 reads SNEGSKA (reference sequence). This CDR3 comprises 12 residues. The CDR3 sequence is CSARHPNYGYTF.

The chain carries TRBV5-1 and TRBJ2-1; TCRdb picks TRBD1, but there is no DNA to check that call. CDR1 and CDR2 (germline): SGHRS, YFSETQ. This CDR3 has 15 residues. The CDR3 sequence: CASSLPGQGGDEQFF.

V is TRBV29-1 and J is TRBJ2-5; TCRdb proposes TRBD1, but this gene call is untestable without DNA. This CDR3 is built from 13 residues. Germline CDR1 and CDR2: SQVTM and ANQGSEA. This CDR3 reads CSVRTGAGETQYF.

The V and J genes are TRBV6-5 and TRBJ2-3. This CDR3 comprises 14 residues. The germline V gene has CDR1 MNHEY and CDR2 SVGAGI. The chain's CDR3 is CASSYSATTDTQYF.

The chain carries TRBV6-1 and TRBJ2-6; TCRdb picks TRBD2, but there is no DNA to check that call. There are 13 residues in the CDR3. In germline, CDR1 is MNHNS, CDR2 SASEGT. CDR3: CASSTSWANVLTF.

The V gene is TRBV5-1, the J gene TRBJ2-1; TCRdb names TRBD1, which stays unverified in the absence of DNA. From germline, CDR1 is SGHRS and CDR2 YFSETQ. The CDR3 covers 16 residues. CDR3 sequence: CASSLLWGGTYNEQFF.

The chain recombines TRBV7-2 with TRBJ2-3. This CDR3 contains 15 residues. Germline loops: CDR1 SGHTA, CDR2 FQGNSA. CDR3 sequence: CASSLTRTSTDTQYF.

This sequence joins TRBV6-4 and TRBJ2-1; TCRdb's D call, TRBD2, is unchecked because there is no DNA. CDR1 and CDR2 from the germline V gene are MRHNA and SNTAGT. The CDR3 has 21 residues. The CDR3 loop is CASHGPRLAGGTPRGGNEQFF.

This chain joins TRBV20-1 and TRBJ2-4. The CDR3 consists of 12 residues. Germline V CDR1 and CDR2: DFQATT, SNEGSKA (reference sequence). CDR3 sequence reads: CSALSGKNIQYF.

J is TRBJ1-5 and V is TRBV6-2 or TRBV6-3; as DNA is missing, the TRBD1 call by TCRdb cannot be tested. Per the germline V gene, CDR1 is MNHEY and CDR2 is SVGEGT. The CDR3 runs to 18 residues. CDR3 in amino acids: CASSYGGRQSESNQPQHF.

The rearrangement joins TRBV29-1 to TRBJ2-7; TCRdb indicates TRBD2, and absent DNA this call remains unverified. Germline values: CDR1 SQVTM, CDR2 ANQGSEA. This CDR3 is built from 16 residues. CDR3 loop: CSVEGRVAGEPYEQYF.